This entry lists 18 T cell receptor beta chains sequenced from one sample in a study of cytomegalovirus exposure and HLA in healthy donors (dated by TCRdb to about 2017). The library was prepared using the immunoSEQ multiplex PCR assay. The multiplex PCR relied on a mix of 60 forward primers for TCR Vbeta segments and 13 reverse primers for TCR Jbeta segments. What TCRdb holds here is the immuneACCESS table cut down to in-frame rearrangements. Part of the clones is not present; checked against another copy, under half of the missing clones reflect an unresolved V gene, and the others are unexplained. The sample table holds 85,000 to 130,000 clones, of which roughly 75% were seen once. In total, the top ten clones hold 1.5% to 2% of the sample. Sequencing was performed on PBMCs. These receptors all stem from a middle-aged woman in good health and CMV-seronegative.

J is TRBJ2-5 and V is TRBV6-5; 11 bases line up with TRBD2. Trimming took 6 bases from V and 4 from J; bases not matched to a gene: 4. The CDR3 is 14 amino acids. Germline-derived CDR1 and CDR2 are MNHEY and SVGAGI. The CDR3, as DNA: TGTGCCAGCAGACGCGGACTAGCGGGAGAGACCCAGTACTTC. It specifies CASRRGLAGETQYF.

The chain couples TRBV5-4 to TRBJ2-6; a possible D gene is TRBD1 (6 bases). The CDR3 runs to 20 residues. V gave up 1 base and J gave up 2 bases, with 22 bases separating them. Germline loops: CDR1 SGHNT, CDR2 YYREEE (reference sequence). The DNA for the CDR3 is TGTGCCAGCAGCTTGTTAGGAGTTCCTCTTGGGGGCGCTGGGGCCAACGTCCTGACTTTC. It is translated as CASSLLGVPLGGAGANVLTF. The entire variable domain, with the rest obtained from reference TRBV5-4 and TRBJ2-6, is as follows: ETGVTQSPTHLIKTRGQQVTLRCSSQSGHNTVSWYQQALGQGPQFIFQYYREEENGRGNFPPRFSGLQFPNYSSELNVNALELDDSALYLCASSLLGVPLGGAGANVLTFGAGSRLTVL.

As concerns this clone: A junction end diverges from the germline sequence, so it may reflect a read error. The chain uses TRBV7-9 and TRBJ2-3, with 12 bases fitting TRBD2. CDR3 length: 16 amino acids. Germline CDR1 reads SEHNR; CDR2 reads FQNEAQ (reference sequence). The chain's CDR3 is CSSSSRLAGASDTQYF. CDR3 nucleotides: TGTTCCAGCAGCTCCCGACTAGCGGGAGCGTCAGATACGCAGTATTTT.

The chain has TRBV10-3 and TRBJ1-5; TRBD1 matches at 8 bases. Trimming removed 8 bases from V and 6 bases from J; junction bases left unmatched: 6. CDR3 length equals 13 residues. Germline CDR1 and CDR2: ENHRY and SYGVKD. The CDR3 nucleotides are TGTGCCATCCAACAGGGGGACCGTCAGCCCCAGCATTTT. As protein: CAIQQGDRQPQHF.

The J gene is TRBJ2-5, the V gene TRBV7-9, with a weak D call TRBD1 (5 bases). The V and J ends lost 0 bases and 2 bases respectively, with 10 bases between them. The CDR3 totals 15 residues. The germline V gene has CDR1 SEHNR and CDR2 FQNEAQ (reference sequence). In DNA, the CDR3 is TGTGCCAGCAGCTTAGCGGGCAGGGAACAAGAGACCCAGTACTTC. It is translated as CASSLAGREQETQYF.

This rearrangement joins TRBV28 to TRBJ1-1; no clear D gene. Trimming shortened V by 4 bases and J by 7 bases, and 16 bases separated the two germline ends. The CDR3 contains 14 residues. Per the germline V gene, CDR1 is MDHEN and CDR2 is SYDVKM. The CDR3 DNA reads TGTGCCAGCAGTTCCACACCGGGAGGAGTTGAAGCTTTCTTT. Translation: CASSSTPGGVEAFF.

V and J are TRBV13 and TRBJ2-3, with TRBD2 matching 15 bases. In germline, CDR1 is PRHDT, CDR2 FYEKMQ (reference sequence). V shed 5 bases, J shed 3 bases, and the junction held 12 bases outside the gene matches. The CDR3 sequence is 19 residues long. CDR3 nucleotides: TGTGCCAGCAGCCCCGGACTAGCGGGAGGGAATAGAGGAACAGATACGCAGTATTTT. It is translated as CASSPGLAGGNRGTDTQYF. Full variable domain (outside the CDR3, taken from reference TRBV13 and TRBJ2-3): AAGVIQSPRHLIKEKRETATLKCYPIPRHDTVYWYQQGPGQDPQFLISFYEKMQSDKGSIPDRFSAQQFSDYHSELNMSSLELGDSALYFCASSPGLAGGNRGTDTQYFGPGTRLTVL.

This chain links TRBV5-1 with TRBJ2-2; D possibly corresponds to TRBD1 (5 bases). The CDR3 runs to 13 residues. With 7 bases removed from V and 3 bases from J, the gap between germline ends came to 10 bases. Germline V gene data show CDR1 as SGHRS and CDR2 as YFSETQ. The CDR3 coding sequence is TGCGCCAGCGGTGACAGCGACACCGGGGAGCTGTTTTTT. This gives the protein CASGDSDTGELFF.

The chain is built from TRBV7-9 and TRBJ2-5, with 7 bases matching TRBD1. The CDR3 totals 14 residues. Trimming took 5 bases from V and 1 from J; bases not matched to a gene: 4. The germline CDR1 and CDR2 sequences are SEHNR and FQNEAQ (reference sequence). The CDR3 DNA is TGTGCCAGCAGCCTTTGGGACAGCCAAGAGACCCAGTACTTC. Translated, it gives CASSLWDSQETQYF.

This clone was counted between two and nine times. The genes are TRBV7-9 and TRBJ1-1; TRBD1 agrees at 7 bases. Germline CDR1 reads SEHNR; CDR2 reads FQNEAQ (reference sequence). The CDR3 consists of 13 residues. J gave up 7 bases and V 0 bases, and 2 bases lay outside the gene matches. The CDR3 reads CASSLADRDEAFF. CDR3 coding DNA: TGTGCCAGCAGCTTAGCAGACAGGGATGAAGCTTTCTTT.

The chain employs TRBV28 and TRBJ2-7; a possible D gene is TRBD1 (5 bases). This CDR3 has 15 residues. CDR1 is MDHEN, CDR2 SYDVKM, per germline. Trimming left V 2 bases short and J 2 bases short, with 13 bases between. CDR3 amino acids: CASSLGAGIAYEQYF. The DNA for the CDR3 is TGTGCCAGCAGTTTAGGGGCAGGGATCGCCTACGAGCAGTACTTC. Full variable domain (rest looked up from reference TRBV28 and TRBJ2-7): DVKVTQSSRYLVKRTGEKVFLECVQDMDHENMFWYRQDPGLGLRLIYFSYDVKMKEKGDIPEGYSVSREKKERFSLILESASTNQTSMYLCASSLGAGIAYEQYFGPGTRLTVT.

The chain carries TRBV5-4 and TRBJ2-2, with 11 bases that match TRBD2. CDR3 length: 17 residues. Germline-derived CDR1 and CDR2 are SGHNT and YYREEE (reference sequence). V was pared by 4 bases and J by 7 bases, with 12 bases of the junction left unmatched. The chain's CDR3 is CASSPIKTSGIIGELFF. The DNA of the CDR3 is TGTGCCAGCAGCCCGATCAAGACTAGCGGGATTATCGGGGAGCTGTTTTTT.

The V gene is TRBV5-1, the J gene TRBJ2-5; D might be TRBD2 (6 bases). V lost 4 bases and J 2 bases, leaving 18 bases between the germline ends. The CDR3 is 16 amino acids. The germline V gene has CDR1 SGHRS and CDR2 YFSETQ. CDR3 DNA: TGCGCCAGCAGCCTACCCCTCGGGGGAATTCAAGAGACCCAGTACTTC. Amino acid sequence: CASSLPLGGIQETQYF.

This clone was recorded once. The gene calls are TRBV27 and TRBJ2-1; 10 bases agree with TRBD2. Germline V gene data show CDR1 as MNHEY and CDR2 as SMNVEV (reference sequence). This CDR3 region has 14 residues. The trim removed 5 bases at V and 9 bases at J, leaving 7 bases unmatched. CDR3 nucleotides: TGTGCCAGCAGTCCGTGGACTAGCGGTACTGAGCAGTTCTTC. Residues: CASSPWTSGTEQFF.

This rearrangement joins TRBV5-6 to TRBJ1-2, with 7 bases lining up with TRBD1. CDR1 and CDR2 (germline): SGHDT, YYEEEE. The V gene end was trimmed by 4 bases and the J gene end by 8 bases; junction bases not matched to a gene: 8. This CDR3 has 13 residues. DNA of the CDR3: TGTGCCAGCAGCCAGGACACAGGGGACGGCTACACCTTC. Protein sequence: CASSQDTGDGYTF.

The chain couples TRBV19 to TRBJ2-1; TRBD2 is a possible D gene (6 bases). Germline V lookup: CDR1 LNHDA, CDR2 SQIVND (reference sequence). The CDR3 consists of 13 residues. Trimming shortened V by 6 bases and J by 12 bases, and 18 bases separated the two germline ends. Here the CDR3 reads CASSLAWRAGQFF. The CDR3 DNA reads TGTGCCAGTAGCCTTGCTTGGAGAGCGGGGCAGTTCTTC.

For this clone: A single base is all that separates this from a far larger clone, so a read error is likely. The rearrangement uses TRBV9 and TRBJ2-1, with a tentative D call TRBD2 (5 bases). The germline V gene has CDR1 SGDLS and CDR2 YYNGEE. The CDR3 runs 18 residues. As DNA, the CDR3 is TGTGCCAGCAGCGTCTACCCCCGGCTAGCCCTCGGCGTTGCTGAGCAGCTCTTC. The encoded protein is CASSVYPRLALGVAEQLF.

This rearrangement joins TRBV4-3 to TRBJ1-2; D gene uncertain. This CDR3 comprises 15 residues. In germline, CDR1 is LGHNA, CDR2 YSLEER. With 4 bases removed from V and 1 base from J, the gap between germline ends came to 13 bases. The CDR3: CASSPQKTLNYGYTF. As DNA, the CDR3 is TGCGCCAGCAGCCCACAAAAGACACTTAACTATGGCTACACCTTC.